The 16 T cell receptor beta chains in this list originate from one sample, sequenced in a study of response to subunit inactivated influenza vaccine. From the RT-PCR reads, TCRdb called clonotypes with MiXCR, one entry per CDR3 protein. The sample carries 650,000 to 800,000 distinct CDR3 sequences, around 14% recorded once. The sample consisted of PBMCs from blood, taken around 15 days before vaccination. The receptors shown here come from a man aged 50 to 59 who received an inactivated influenza vaccine.

V is TRBV29-1 and J is TRBJ2-5; D remains ambiguous. CDR1 and CDR2 from the germline V gene are SQVTM and ANQGSEA. This CDR3 is built from 12 residues. The V gene lost 4 bases and the J gene lost 4 bases, with 10 bases spanning the gap. CDR3 nucleotides: TGCAGCGTTGGAATAGGCCGAGAGACCCAGTACTTC. As protein: CSVGIGRETQYF.

This clonotype was counted a few times. The J gene is TRBJ2-3, the V gene TRBV28; TRBD2 matches 9 bases. CDR1 and CDR2 (germline): MDHEN, SYDVKM. The ends lost 2 bases at V and 3 bases at J; junction bases unmatched: 6. The CDR3 extends over 16 amino acids. CDR3 sequence reads: CASSLTAGGPTDTQYF. CDR3 in DNA: TGTGCCAGCAGTTTAACAGCGGGGGGCCCGACAGATACGCAGTATTTT. The full variable domain, completed using reference TRBV28 and TRBJ2-3, is DVKVTQSSRYLVKRTGEKVFLECVQDMDHENMFWYRQDPGLGLRLIYFSYDVKMKEKGDIPEGYSVSREKKERFSLILESASTNQTSMYLCASSLTAGGPTDTQYFGPGTRLTVL.

This clonotype was observed a handful of times. V is TRBV21-1 and J is TRBJ2-1; the table's D call TRBD2 went unverified against the DNA. TRBV21-1 is an annotated pseudogene. This CDR3 has 16 amino acids. CDR3: CASSNESSGGTEWQFF. The CDR3 DNA reads as TGTGCCAGCAGCAATGAATCTAGCGGGGGCACAGAGTGGCAGTTCTTC.

This clonotype was recorded at least ten times. This chain joins TRBV4-3 and TRBJ2-1, with 12 nucleotides matching TRBD2. V shed 3 bases, J shed 9 bases, and the junction held 6 bases outside the gene matches. From germline, CDR1 is LGHNA and CDR2 YSLEER. The CDR3 runs 15 residues. CDR3 sequence: CASSHETSGRGEQFF. DNA for the CDR3: TGCGCCAGCAGCCACGAGACTAGCGGGAGAGGTGAGCAGTTCTTC.

V usage is TRBV15 and J usage is TRBJ1-1; D gene unclear. This CDR3 spans 14 amino acids. Trimming pared 0 bases from V and 0 bases from J, leaving 5 bases between. CDR1 and CDR2 from the germline V gene are LNHNV and YYDKDF (reference sequence). The chain's CDR3 is CATSREIMNTEAFF. The CDR3 region has the DNA TGTGCCACCAGCAGAGAGATAATGAACACTGAAGCTTTCTTT.

In its sample, this clonotype was seen a few times. The rearrangement links TRBV5-1 to TRBJ2-7; the D is unclear. CDR1 SGHRS and CDR2 YFSETQ come from the germline V gene. This CDR3 region has 15 residues. V was shortened by 0 bases and J by 2 bases, with 12 bases between the two germline ends. CDR3 loop: CASSLASEGTYEQYF. The CDR3 DNA follows: TGCGCCAGCAGCTTGGCGTCAGAAGGGACCTACGAGCAGTACTTC.

A word on this clonotype: This could be a read error, since a much larger clone is one nucleotide away. CDR3 sequence (DNA): TGCGCCAGCAGCCTTACAGGGGGCAGAGACACCGGGGAGATGTTTTTT. This gives the protein CASSLTGGRDTGEMFF. The J gene is TRBJ2-2, the V gene TRBV5-1; 9 bases agree with TRBD1. This CDR3 spans 16 amino acids. Germline lookup yields CDR1 SGHRS and CDR2 YFSETQ.

This clonotype came up a few times. The gene calls are TRBV28 and TRBJ2-3; 14 bases align to TRBD2. Germline V lookup: CDR1 MDHEN, CDR2 SYDVKM. There are 15 residues in the CDR3. The V gene end was trimmed by 3 bases and the J gene end by 8 bases; junction bases not matched to a gene: 4. The CDR3 DNA follows: TGTGCCAGCAGTTTTCTGGGACTAGCGGGAGTTACGCAGTATTTT. Encoded protein: CASSFLGLAGVTQYF.

Only a few counts were recorded for this clonotype. The rearrangement links TRBV20-1 to TRBJ1-2; D is unresolved. V was clipped by 3 bases and J by 0 bases, with 8 bases between them. Germline V gene data show CDR1 as DFQATT and CDR2 as SNEGSKA (reference sequence). The length of the CDR3 is 13 residues. CDR3 sequence: CSASNKPNYGYTF. Here the CDR3 DNA reads TGCAGTGCTAGTAACAAGCCTAACTATGGCTACACCTTC.

This clonotype was seen at least ten times. V usage is TRBV20-1 and J usage is TRBJ2-1; D is perhaps TRBD2 (7 bases). V was trimmed by 8 bases and J by 6 bases, leaving 20 bases between them. Germline V CDR1 and CDR2: DFQATT, SNEGSKA (reference sequence). The CDR3 covers 14 residues. The DNA for the CDR3 is TGCAGTCTCACCCGGGGGGCTAGAAGCAATGAGCAGTTCTTC. Protein: CSLTRGARSNEQFF.

The chain is built from TRBV12-3 or TRBV12-4 and TRBJ2-5, with 9 nucleotides matching TRBD1. CDR3 length equals 14 residues. V was pared by 2 bases and J by 6 bases, with 4 bases of the junction left unmatched. The CDR3 spells CASSLLGTGKTQYF. The CDR3 nucleotides are TGTGCCAGCAGTTTACTCGGGACAGGGAAGACCCAGTACTTC.

This clonotype occurred a few times. V and J are TRBV20-1 and TRBJ1-2; 8 bases agree with TRBD1. CDR3 length equals 14 residues. With V trimmed by 8 bases and J by 4 bases, 12 bases remained unmatched. Germline loops: CDR1 DFQATT, CDR2 SNEGSKA (reference sequence). CDR3 sequence: CSTQDAQGAYGYTF. CDR3 in DNA: TGCAGTACACAAGACGCCCAGGGGGCCTATGGCTACACCTTC.

Turning to this clonotype: One end of the junction does not line up with germline, which may come from a read error. This chain joins TRBV30 and TRBJ1-5; D gene uncertain. This CDR3 spans 15 amino acids. Per the germline V gene, CDR1 is GTSNPN and CDR2 is SVGIG (reference sequence). CDR3 in DNA: TGTGCCTGGAGTGTCGGAGAAGATAGCAATCAGCCCCTGCATTTT. Protein product: CAWSVGEDSNQPLHF. Combining the CDR3 with reference TRBV30 and TRBJ1-5 gives the whole variable domain SQTIHQWPATLVQPVGSPLSLECTVEGTSNPNLYWYRQAAGRGLQLLFYSVGIGQISSEVPQNLSASRPQDRQFILSSKKLLLSDSGFYLCAWSVGEDSNQPLHFGDGTRLSIL.

This sequence joins TRBV4-3 and TRBJ1-2, with D unresolved. Germline V gives CDR1 LGHNA, CDR2 YSLEER. Trimming stripped 0 bases from V and 2 bases from J, with 7 bases between. This CDR3 spans 14 amino acids. This CDR3 reads CASSQDRRNYGYTF. CDR3 nucleotides: TGCGCCAGCAGCCAAGATCGGAGGAACTATGGCTACACCTTC.

Ten or more counts support this clonotype. This chain joins TRBV6-1 and TRBJ2-7; the match to TRBD1 covers 7 bases. This CDR3 spans 15 amino acids. The V and J ends lost 6 bases and 3 bases, in that order; junction bases with no gene match: 11. CDR1 is MNHNS, CDR2 SASEGT, per germline. The CDR3 coding sequence is TGTGCCAGCAGCGAGGGCTTGGACAGGAACTACGAGCAGTACTTC. Protein product: CASSEGLDRNYEQYF.

In its sample, this clonotype was seen a few times. CDR3 amino acids: CSAIAGASYNEQFF. CDR3 nucleotides: TGCAGTGCTATCGCGGGGGCATCCTACAATGAGCAGTTCTTC. V and J are TRBV20-1 and TRBJ2-1; TRBD2 might be the D (7 bases). This CDR3 region has 14 residues. With 4 bases removed from V and 1 base from J, the gap between germline ends came to 11 bases. Germline V CDR1 and CDR2: DFQATT, SNEGSKA (reference sequence).